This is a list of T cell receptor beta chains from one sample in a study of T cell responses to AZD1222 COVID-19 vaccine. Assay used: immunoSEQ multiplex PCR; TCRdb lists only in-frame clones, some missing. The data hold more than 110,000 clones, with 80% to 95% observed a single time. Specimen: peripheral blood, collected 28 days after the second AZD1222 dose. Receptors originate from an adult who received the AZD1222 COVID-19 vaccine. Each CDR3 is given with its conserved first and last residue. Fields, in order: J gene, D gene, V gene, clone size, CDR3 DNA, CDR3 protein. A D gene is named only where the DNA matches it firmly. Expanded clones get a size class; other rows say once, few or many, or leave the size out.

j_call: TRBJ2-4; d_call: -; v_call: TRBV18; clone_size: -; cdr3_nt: TGTGCCAGCTCACCAAGCGAAGGGACTCAGTACTTC; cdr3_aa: CASSPSEGTQYF
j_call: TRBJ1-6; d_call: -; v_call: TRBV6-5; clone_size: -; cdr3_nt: TGTGCCAGCAGCCAAGGACAGCAGTATAATTCACCCCTCCACTTT; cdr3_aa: CASSQGQQYNSPLHF
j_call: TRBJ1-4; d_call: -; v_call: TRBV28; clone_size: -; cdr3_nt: TGTGCCAGCAGTTTGGTACAGATTAATGAAAAACTGTTTTTT; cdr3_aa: CASSLVQINEKLFF
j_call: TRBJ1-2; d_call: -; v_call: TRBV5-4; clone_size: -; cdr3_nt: TGTGCCAGCAGCTTGGAACCTACAGCATTTCTCTATGGCTACACCTTC; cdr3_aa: CASSLEPTAFLYGYTF
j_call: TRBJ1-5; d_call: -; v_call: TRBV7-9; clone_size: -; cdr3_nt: TGTGCCAGCAGCCCGCCAGGGAATAGCAATCAGCCCCAGCATTTT; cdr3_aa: CASSPPGNSNQPQHF
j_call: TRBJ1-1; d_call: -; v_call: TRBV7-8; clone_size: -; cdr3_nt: TGTGCCAGCAGCTTAGCGCAAGGGAACACTGAAGCTTTCTTT; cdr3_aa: CASSLAQGNTEAFF
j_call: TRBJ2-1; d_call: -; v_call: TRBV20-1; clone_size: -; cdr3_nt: TGCAGTGCTAGCCCTAGCGTGGGGCAGTTCTTC; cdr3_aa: CSASPSVGQFF
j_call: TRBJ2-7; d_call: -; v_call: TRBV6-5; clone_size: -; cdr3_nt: TGTGCCAGCAGGACCTCCTACGAGCAGTACTTC; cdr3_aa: CASRTSYEQYF
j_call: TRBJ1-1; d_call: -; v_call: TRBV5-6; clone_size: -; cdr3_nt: TGTGCCAGCAGCCCCGGGCGGGTGGATAACACTGAAGCTTTCTTT; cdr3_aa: CASSPGRVDNTEAFF
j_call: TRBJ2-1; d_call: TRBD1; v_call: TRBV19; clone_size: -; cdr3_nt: TGTGCCAGTAGTATGGGGACAGGGAGAAACAATGAGCAGTTCTTC; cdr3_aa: CASSMGTGRNNEQFF
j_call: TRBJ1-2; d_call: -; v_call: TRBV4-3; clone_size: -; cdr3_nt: TGCGCCAGCAGCCAAGGCTTACAGGGTAACTATGGCTACACCTTC; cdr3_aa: CASSQGLQGNYGYTF
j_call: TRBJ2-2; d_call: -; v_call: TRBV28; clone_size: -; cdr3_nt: TGTGCCAGCAGTTTATTTGGATCAGGGCCCCACACCGGGGAGCTGTTTTTT; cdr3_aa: CASSLFGSGPHTGELFF
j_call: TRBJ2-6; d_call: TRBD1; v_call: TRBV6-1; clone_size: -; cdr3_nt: TGTGCCAGCAGTGCGCAGGGGGTGCAAGGGGCCAACGTCCTGACTTTC; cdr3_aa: CASSAQGVQGANVLTF
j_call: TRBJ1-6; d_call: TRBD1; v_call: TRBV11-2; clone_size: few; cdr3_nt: TGTGCCAGCAGCCCGGCCGCCGGGACAGGGAATTCACCCCTCCACTTT; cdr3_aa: CASSPAAGTGNSPLHF
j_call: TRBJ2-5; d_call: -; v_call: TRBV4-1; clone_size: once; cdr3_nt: TGCGCCAGCAGCCTACTCTGGCAGGCACAAGAGACCCAGTACTTC; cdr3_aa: CASSLLWQAQETQYF
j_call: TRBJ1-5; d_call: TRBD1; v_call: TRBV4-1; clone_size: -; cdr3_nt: TGCGCCAGCAGCCAAGAGGGGACAGGGATTGGTCAGCCCCAGCATTTT; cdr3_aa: CASSQEGTGIGQPQHF
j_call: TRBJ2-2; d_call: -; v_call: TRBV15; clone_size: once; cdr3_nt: TGTGCCACCAGCAGGTCTTCAGGGGAGCTGTTTTTT; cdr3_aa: CATSRSSGELFF
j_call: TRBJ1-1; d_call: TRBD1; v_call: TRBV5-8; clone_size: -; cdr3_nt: TGTGCCAGCAGCTTGACAGGGGGATTAGTGAACACTGAAGCTTTCTTT; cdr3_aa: CASSLTGGLVNTEAFF
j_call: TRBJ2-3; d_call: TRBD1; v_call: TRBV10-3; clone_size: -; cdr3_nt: TGTGCCACTGCTGGGGGACAGGGGGCAGATACGCAGTATTTT; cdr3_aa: CATAGGQGADTQYF
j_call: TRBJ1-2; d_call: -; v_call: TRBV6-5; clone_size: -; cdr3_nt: TGTGCCACCCTAGAGGCAGCTAACTATGGCTACACCTTC; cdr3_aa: CATLEAANYGYTF
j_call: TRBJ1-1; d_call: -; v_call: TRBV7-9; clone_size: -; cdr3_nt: TGTGCCAGCAGCCAGGGTGGGGCAGAAGCTTTCTTT; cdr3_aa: CASSQGGAEAFF
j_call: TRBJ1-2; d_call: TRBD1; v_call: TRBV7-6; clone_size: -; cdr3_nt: TGTGCCAGCAGCGTGGACAGGGGGATTGGCTACACCTTC; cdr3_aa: CASSVDRGIGYTF
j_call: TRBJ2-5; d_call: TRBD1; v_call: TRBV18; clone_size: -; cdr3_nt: TGTGCCAGCACGGAAGGGACAGAAGAGACCCAGTACTTC; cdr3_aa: CASTEGTEETQYF
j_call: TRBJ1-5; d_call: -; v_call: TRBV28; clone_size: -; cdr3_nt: TGTGCCAGCACCCCATCGGGTTCCAATCAGCCCCAGCATTTT; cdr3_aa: CASTPSGSNQPQHF
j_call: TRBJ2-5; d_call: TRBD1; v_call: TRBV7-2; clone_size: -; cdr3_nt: TGTGCCAGCAGCTTAGGTCAGGGGGCAGGGGAGACCCAGTACTTC; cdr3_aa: CASSLGQGAGETQYF
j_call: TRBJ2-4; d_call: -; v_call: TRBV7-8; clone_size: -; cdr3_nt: TGTGCCAGCAGCCCCCGGGAGATTCTAAACATTCAGTACTTC; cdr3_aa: CASSPREILNIQYF
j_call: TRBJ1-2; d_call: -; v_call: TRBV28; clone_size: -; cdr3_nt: TGTGCCAGCAGTTTGGGGGTTGGCTATGGCTACACCTTC; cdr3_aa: CASSLGVGYGYTF
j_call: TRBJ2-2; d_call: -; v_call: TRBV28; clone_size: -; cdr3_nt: TGTGCCAGCAGTTTAGGGCAGGGGCGCGCCGGGGAGCTGTTTTTT; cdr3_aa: CASSLGQGRAGELFF
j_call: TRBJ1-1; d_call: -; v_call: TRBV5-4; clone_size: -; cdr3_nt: TGTGCCAGCAGCCCCGAGCGAGCGGGAGGCACTGAAGCTTTCTTT; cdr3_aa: CASSPERAGGTEAFF
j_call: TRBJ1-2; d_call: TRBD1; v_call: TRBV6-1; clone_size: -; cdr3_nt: TGTGCCAGCAGTGAAGTTATAGGGGGCGTTTCTGGCTACACCTTC; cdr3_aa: CASSEVIGGVSGYTF
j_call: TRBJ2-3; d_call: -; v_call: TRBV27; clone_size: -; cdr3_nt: TGTGCCAGCAGTTTTACAGTTAGCACAGATACGCAGTATTTT; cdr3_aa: CASSFTVSTDTQYF
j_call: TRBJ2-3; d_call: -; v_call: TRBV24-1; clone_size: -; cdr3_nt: TGTGCCACCAGTGATTTGGGGGAGATGGGCACAGATACGCAGTATTTT; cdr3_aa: CATSDLGEMGTDTQYF
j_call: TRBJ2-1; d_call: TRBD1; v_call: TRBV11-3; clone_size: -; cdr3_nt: TGTGCCAGCAGCTCCGGGACAGGTTTGGAGCAGTTCTTC; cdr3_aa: CASSSGTGLEQFF
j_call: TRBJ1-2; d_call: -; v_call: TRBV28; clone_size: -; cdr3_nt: TGTGCCAGCAGGTCCAACATAAACCCTAACTATGGCTACACCTTC; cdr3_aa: CASRSNINPNYGYTF
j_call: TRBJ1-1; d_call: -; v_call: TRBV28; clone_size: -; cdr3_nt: TGTGCCAGCAGTGAGGTAAGGACGGGACGAGGCACTGAAGCTTTCTTT; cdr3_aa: CASSEVRTGRGTEAFF
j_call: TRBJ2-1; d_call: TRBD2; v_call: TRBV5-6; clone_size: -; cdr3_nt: TGTGCCAGCAGCTTGGTTACTAGCGCGGTTGTCTCCTACAATGAGCAGTTCTTC; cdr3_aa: CASSLVTSAVVSYNEQFF
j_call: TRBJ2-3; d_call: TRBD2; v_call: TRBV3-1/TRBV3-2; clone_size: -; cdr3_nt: TGTGCCAGCAGCCGAGGACTAGCGGAGTTCACAGATACGCAGTATTTT; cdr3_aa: CASSRGLAEFTDTQYF
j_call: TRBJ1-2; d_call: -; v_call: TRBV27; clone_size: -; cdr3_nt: TGTGCCAGCAGTTTAAGCAGTTCTAACTATGGCTACACCTTC; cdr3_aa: CASSLSSSNYGYTF
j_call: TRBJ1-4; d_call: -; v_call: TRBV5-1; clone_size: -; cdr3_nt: TGCGCCAGCAACCGGGACGGGGGAGAAAAACTGTTTTTT; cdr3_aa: CASNRDGGEKLFF
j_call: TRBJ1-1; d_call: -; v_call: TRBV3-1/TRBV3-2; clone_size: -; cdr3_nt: TGTGCCAGCAGCCAAGATCGTGGGCTCGGAGAAGCTTTCTTT; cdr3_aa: CASSQDRGLGEAFF
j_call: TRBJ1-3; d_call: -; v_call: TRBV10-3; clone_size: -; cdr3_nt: TGTGCCACCACACCAGCCTCTGGAAACACCATATATTTT; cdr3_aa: CATTPASGNTIYF
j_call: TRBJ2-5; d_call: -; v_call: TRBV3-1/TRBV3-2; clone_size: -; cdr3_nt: TGTGCCAGCAGCCAAGACCAGCAGGAGGGGGAGACCCAGTACTTC; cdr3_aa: CASSQDQQEGETQYF
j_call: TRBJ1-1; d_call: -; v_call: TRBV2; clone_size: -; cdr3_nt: TGTGCCAGCCTGGACACAGTGAACACTGAAGCTTTCTTT; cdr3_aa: CASLDTVNTEAFF
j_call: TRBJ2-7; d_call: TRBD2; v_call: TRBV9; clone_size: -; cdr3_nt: TGTGCCAGCAGCGTCTCTAGCGGTCCCTACGAGCAGTACTTC; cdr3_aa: CASSVSSGPYEQYF
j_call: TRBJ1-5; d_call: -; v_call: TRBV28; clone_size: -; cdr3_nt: TGTGCCAGCAGTTCCCAGAGGGGCGATAGCAATCAGCCCCAGCATTTT; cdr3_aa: CASSSQRGDSNQPQHF
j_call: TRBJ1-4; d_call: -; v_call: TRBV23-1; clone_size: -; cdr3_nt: TGCGCCAGCAGTCAAACAACTAATGAAAAACTGTTTTTT; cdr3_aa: CASSQTTNEKLFF
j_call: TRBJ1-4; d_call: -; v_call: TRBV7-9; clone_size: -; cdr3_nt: TGTGCCAGCAGCGCGTGGACAGCCCATGAAAAACTGTTTTTT; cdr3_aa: CASSAWTAHEKLFF
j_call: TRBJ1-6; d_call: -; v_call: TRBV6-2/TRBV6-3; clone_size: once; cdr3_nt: TGTGCCAGCAGTTACGGCGGTGGCGGGATATATAATTCACCCCTCCACTTT; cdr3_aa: CASSYGGGGIYNSPLHF
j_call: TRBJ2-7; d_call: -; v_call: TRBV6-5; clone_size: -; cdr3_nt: TGTGCCAGCAGCTTGGCCGGGTACACGAACGAGCAGTACTTC; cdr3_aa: CASSLAGYTNEQYF